This T cell receptor (beta chain) derives from a study of T cell repertoires in cytomegalovirus infection. Across the whole study: Indicated by public TCR beta signatures were CMV infection and matching HLA type. General study points: Public TCR beta family frequency separated CMV-and-HLA carriers, including in an independent cohort.

Comment on this clonotype: Its antigen is not known.

TCRdb re-derived calls from the reads in MiXCR, one entry per CDR3 protein. This table holds a few hundred thousand distinct CDR3 sequences, 26% found once. Germline-derived CDR1 and CDR2 are KGHSH and LQKENI. This CDR3 region has 17 residues. V lost 3 bases to trimming and J lost 4 bases; unmatched junction nucleotides: 10. The receptor's source is a human donor in good health (CMV status not recorded). Some clones in this sample may be carry-over from other donors' samples. The chain has TRBV18 and TRBJ2-5; 11 bases line up with TRBD2. Source material: PBMCs. The chain's CDR3 is CASSPTGLAARRETQYF. The CDR3 DNA reads TGTGCCAGCTCACCGACGGGACTAGCGGCGAGACGAGAGACCCAGTACTTC.